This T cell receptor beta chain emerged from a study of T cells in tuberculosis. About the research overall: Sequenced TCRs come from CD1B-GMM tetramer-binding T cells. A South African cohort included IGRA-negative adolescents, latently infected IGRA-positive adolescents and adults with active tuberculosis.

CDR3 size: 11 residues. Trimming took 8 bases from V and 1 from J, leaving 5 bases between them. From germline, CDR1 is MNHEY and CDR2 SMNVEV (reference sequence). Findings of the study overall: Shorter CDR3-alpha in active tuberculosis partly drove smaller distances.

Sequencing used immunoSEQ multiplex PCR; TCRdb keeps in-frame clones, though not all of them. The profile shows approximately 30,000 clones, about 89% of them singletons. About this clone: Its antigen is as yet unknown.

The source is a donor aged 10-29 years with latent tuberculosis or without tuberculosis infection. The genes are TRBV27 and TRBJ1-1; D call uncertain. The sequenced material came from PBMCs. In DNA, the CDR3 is TGTGCCAGCCGTCGGAACACTGAAGCTTTCTTT. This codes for CASRRNTEAFF.